This T cell receptor beta chain was retrieved from a study of metastatic and nonmetastatic thyroid tumors. Study background: Peripheral blood and tumor or nodule samples from malignant and benign thyroid patients were compared. Study results and caveats: Significantly greater TCR beta diversity was reportedly found in malignant thyroid tumors than in benign nodules (in blood and tumor).

This clone occurred many times. Its matching antigen is unknown. V shed 5 bases and J shed 14 bases, with 18 bases lying between them. CDR1 is SEHNR, CDR2 FQNEAQ, per germline (reference sequence). The CDR3 spans 12 residues. Each patient went into thyroid surgery without having received any treatment. Per the authors' pipeline: For papillary thyroid cancer, a distant-metastasis classifier was constructed from CDR3 differences observed across clinicopathological groups. TCRdb ran MiXCR on the PCR reads. None of the V and J calls come from the authors' own analysis; TCRdb made them. Of about 40,000 clones in the sample, about a sixth were seen once.

The J gene is TRBJ1-2, the V gene TRBV7-9, with D possibly being TRBD1 (6 bases). This clonotype was sampled from a female donor with papillary thyroid cancer or a benign thyroid nodule (not recorded which). Some clones in this sample may be carry-over from other donors' samples. The material sequenced was blood. As DNA, the CDR3 is TGTGCCAGCAGCCAGGGGACGCCGGAAAGTACCTTC. Its protein is CASSQGTPESTF.